This TCR beta chain was identified in a study of T cell repertoires in cytomegalovirus infection. V was trimmed by 6 bases and J by 2 bases, leaving 13 bases between them. This CDR3 comprises 14 residues. Germline values: CDR1 SGHTA, CDR2 FQGNSA. This clonotype appeared many times. As yet, its antigen is unknown. TCRdb used MiXCR to reprocess the reads, holding one entry per CDR3 protein. The data contain tens of thousands of distinct CDR3 sequences, over 3.5% of them singletons. Study observations and caveats: HLA-C-restricted, CMV-specific TCR beta clonotypes were dominant ex vivo.

The sequencing input was PBMCs. The source of this sequence is a human donor in good health (CMV status not recorded). Some clones in this sample may be carry-over from other donors' samples. V gene TRBV7-2 combines with J gene TRBJ1-1; a possible D gene is TRBD1 (5 bases). The CDR3 reads CASRLGQANTEAFF. The DNA for the CDR3 is TGTGCCAGCAGGCTGGGGCAGGCAAACACTGAAGCTTTCTTT.